What follows are 13 T cell receptor beta chains derived from one specimen sequenced in a study of neurological immune-mediated disorders. TCRdb reanalysed the 5' RACE reads using MiXCR and keeps one entry per CDR3 protein. The table lists 36,000 or so distinct CDR3 sequences, around a tenth of them singletons. The sample was PBMCs. All receptors derive from a woman aged 30 to 39 with HTLV-1-associated myelopathy (HAM/TSP).

This clonotype has a count of ten or more. This chain connects TRBV5-8 to TRBJ1-4; tentative D call: TRBD1 (6 bases). Germline CDR1 SGHTS, CDR2 YDEGEE. Trimming stripped 3 bases from V and 6 bases from J, with 12 bases between. The CDR3 is 14 residues long. The CDR3 protein is CASSSPTGHEKLFF. As DNA, the CDR3 is TGTGCCAGCAGCTCGCCGACAGGCCATGAAAAACTGTTTTTT.

J is TRBJ2-1 and V is TRBV4-2; the D is unclear. This CDR3 is built from 16 residues. V lost 1 base and J lost 2, with 12 bases in between. Germline-derived CDR1 and CDR2 are LGHNA and YNFKEQ. The CDR3 DNA sequence: TGTGCCAGCAGCCAAGTTGTAGGGCGCGCCTACAATGAGCAGTTCTTC. Translating gives CASSQVVGRAYNEQFF.

This clonotype has a count of ten or more. This sequence joins TRBV20-1 and TRBJ2-3; weak D call: TRBD2 (6 bases). The CDR3 totals 14 residues. V was trimmed by 6 bases and J by 2 bases, leaving 15 bases between them. The V gene's germline CDR1 is DFQATT and CDR2 SNEGSKA (reference sequence). CDR3 amino acids: CSALSGPYTDTQYF. DNA for the CDR3: TGCAGTGCCCTCAGCGGGCCGTACACAGATACGCAGTATTTT.

This clonotype was picked up many times. This chain joins TRBV5-1 and TRBJ2-7, with TRBD1 matching 7 bases. V dropped 0 bases and J dropped 4; count of bases not matched to a gene: 7. This CDR3 region has 15 residues. Germline V gives CDR1 SGHRS, CDR2 YFSETQ. CDR3 sequence: CASSLGGRGPYEQYF. CDR3 nucleotides: TGCGCCAGCAGCTTGGGTGGAAGGGGGCCGTACGAGCAGTACTTC.

The chain employs TRBV5-5 and TRBJ2-3; TRBD1 matches 7 bases. CDR1 SGHKS and CDR2 YYEKEE come from the germline V gene (reference sequence). V lost 4 bases and J lost 2; bases outside the gene matches: 7. This CDR3 has 15 amino acids. CDR3: CASSLWGQPTDTQYF. In nucleotides, the CDR3 is TGTGCCAGCAGCCTTTGGGGACAGCCCACAGATACGCAGTATTTT.

This clonotype was seen many times. The chain carries TRBV10-1 and TRBJ1-1; D is unclear. This CDR3 comprises 14 residues. Trimming took off 6 bases at V and 6 bases at J, with 17 bases between the two ends. CDR1 WNHNN and CDR2 SYGVQD come from the germline V gene (reference sequence). In nucleotides, the CDR3 is TGCGCCAGCAGAGAAACGACGGCGAGGTCTGAAGCTTTCTTT. It codes for CASRETTARSEAFF.

The table lists this clonotype with many counts. The CDR3, as DNA: TGTGCCAGCAGCTGGACTACCAAAACCGGGGAGCTGTTTTTT. This translates into CASSWTTKTGELFF. The rearrangement joins TRBV5-6 to TRBJ2-2, with a weak D call TRBD2 (6 bases). V dropped 3 bases and J dropped 5 bases, with 11 bases sitting between them. This CDR3 contains 14 residues. The germline gives CDR1 SGHDT, CDR2 YYEEEE.

This clonotype was seen ten or more times. The chain is built from TRBV4-1 and TRBJ2-3; D uncertain. The V gene's germline CDR1 is MGHRA and CDR2 YSYEKL. CDR3 size: 15 residues. The V and J ends lost 4 bases and 4 bases respectively, with 15 bases between them. In nucleotides, the CDR3 is TGCGCCAGCAGCCCAGGACCTTTGAGATCAGATACGCAGTATTTT. It codes for CASSPGPLRSDTQYF.

The table lists this clonotype with many counts. The chain uses TRBV24-1 and TRBJ2-1; 8 bases map to TRBD1. The trim removed 1 base at V and 2 bases at J, leaving 3 bases unmatched. The CDR3 runs 16 residues. Germline CDR1 KGHDR, CDR2 SFDVKD. The CDR3 region has the DNA TGTGCCACCAGTGATTTCGCAGGGGGCCCCTACAATGAGCAGTTCTTC. It yields the protein CATSDFAGGPYNEQFF.

This clonotype was observed at least ten times. The chain uses TRBV20-1 and TRBJ2-7, with a tentative D call TRBD1 (7 bases). There are 15 residues in the CDR3. V lost 0 bases and J lost 5, with 17 bases in between. The germline CDR1 and CDR2 sequences are DFQATT and SNEGSKA (reference sequence). CDR3 nucleotides: TGCAGTGCTAGAGATCCAGGGGGGCTCTCGAACGAGCAGTACTTC. It specifies CSARDPGGLSNEQYF.

This clonotype was observed many times. Written as DNA, the CDR3 is TGTGCCAGCAGCTTAGCTAGCGGGCCCACAACCTACGAGCAGTACTTC. It codes for CASSLASGPTTYEQYF. V is TRBV13 and J is TRBJ2-7; the match to TRBD2 covers 8 bases. The germline gives CDR1 PRHDT, CDR2 FYEKMQ (reference sequence). V shed 1 base and J 2 bases; nucleotides not matched to a gene: 7. CDR3 length equals 16 residues.

Many counts were recorded for this clonotype. The chain is built from TRBV10-2 and TRBJ1-5; possibly TRBD1 for D (6 bases). The germline gives CDR1 WSHSY, CDR2 SAAADI. V was pared by 0 bases and J by 6 bases, with 15 bases between. The CDR3 length is 16 residues. The CDR3 DNA reads as TGCGCCAGCAGTGAGTCGATCACAGGGTACAGTCAGCCCCAGCATTTT. Residues: CASSESITGYSQPQHF.

This clonotype was observed at least ten times. The chain employs TRBV20-1 and TRBJ2-7; possible D gene TRBD1, 6 bases. Trimming removed 2 bases from V and 0 bases from J, with 11 bases in between. The length of the CDR3 is 14 residues. Germline V gene data show CDR1 as DFQATT and CDR2 as SNEGSKA (reference sequence). CDR3 in amino acids: CSARTGRSSYEQYF. DNA for the CDR3: TGCAGTGCTAGAACAGGGCGCAGCTCCTACGAGCAGTACTTC.